These 18 T cell receptor beta chains share one sample of origin, sequenced in a study of T cells after yellow fever vaccination. TCRdb analysed the 5' RACE reads with MiXCR anew, one entry per CDR3 protein. The table shows hundreds of thousands of distinct CDR3 sequences, with about a fifth occurring only once. The starting material was PBMCs, obtained 21 days after the first yellow fever vaccination. Receptor source: a man younger than 35 who received the YFV17D yellow fever vaccine.

This clonotype was counted at least ten times. The chain couples TRBV6-5 to TRBJ2-6; D is uncertain. V dropped 2 bases and J dropped 0 bases, with 8 bases sitting between them. Germline lookup yields CDR1 MNHEY and CDR2 SVGAGI. CDR3 length: 16 amino acids. CDR3 sequence (DNA): TGTGCCAGCAGTTACGGTCCTTACTCTGGGGCCAACGTCCTGACTTTC. Translating it yields CASSYGPYSGANVLTF.

This clonotype showed up just a few times. Here the CDR3 DNA reads TGTGCCATCAGGAGCGACAGGGGCTATATGAACACTGAAGCTTTCTTT. Its translation is CAIRSDRGYMNTEAFF. This sequence joins TRBV10-3 and TRBJ1-1, with 8 nucleotides matching TRBD1. CDR1 is ENHRY, CDR2 SYGVKD, per germline. The V gene end was trimmed by 6 bases and the J gene end by 0 bases; junction bases not matched to a gene: 9. This CDR3 spans 16 amino acids.

The CDR3 DNA follows: TGTGCCAGCAGCCACCCCTCGACGGCAGGGCTCCAAGAGACCCAGTACTTC. This codes for CASSHPSTAGLQETQYF. The V gene is TRBV7-2, the J gene TRBJ2-5; TRBD1 is a possible D gene (5 bases). The CDR3 covers 17 residues. The ends were cut back, 5 bases at V and 1 base at J, with 20 bases in the middle. CDR1 is SGHTA, CDR2 FQGNSA, per germline.

This clonotype was seen only a few times. The V and J genes are TRBV18 and TRBJ1-1; D remains ambiguous. The CDR3 loop spans 13 amino acids. V dropped 3 bases and J dropped 6 bases, with 11 bases sitting between them. Germline V lookup: CDR1 KGHSH, CDR2 LQKENI. CDR3 bases: TGTGCCAGCTCACCTCTTCCTCAGGCTGAAGCTTTCTTT. Translated: CASSPLPQAEAFF.

The gene calls are TRBV15 and TRBJ2-5; D call uncertain. V was trimmed by 3 bases and J by 5 bases, leaving 16 bases between them. CDR3 length: 15 residues. The V gene's germline CDR1 is LNHNV and CDR2 YYDKDF (reference sequence). CDR3 residues: CATSSDRFRVETQYF. The CDR3 DNA reads TGTGCCACCAGCAGCGACCGCTTTCGGGTCGAGACCCAGTACTTC.

CDR3 region: CASSLSPQAETQYF. The DNA for the CDR3 is TGTGCCAGCAGTTTATCGCCTCAGGCGGAGACCCAGTACTTC. This chain connects TRBV12-3 or TRBV12-4 to TRBJ2-5; D gene ambiguous. With 2 bases removed from V and 5 bases from J, the gap between germline ends came to 12 bases. The CDR3 covers 14 residues.

This clonotype was picked up a small number of times. The rearrangement uses TRBV10-3 and TRBJ2-3; D unresolved. V shed 5 bases and J shed 9 bases, with 12 bases lying between them. CDR3 length equals 12 residues. The germline CDR1 and CDR2 sequences are ENHRY and SYGVKD. DNA of the CDR3: TGTGCCATCAGTCCAGGCCCCAGGACGCAGTATTTT. Protein sequence: CAISPGPRTQYF.

J is TRBJ2-5 and V is TRBV6-5; the D gene could be TRBD1 or TRBD2 (5 bases each). Trimming left V 6 bases short and J 5 bases short, with 10 bases between. The germline V gene has CDR1 MNHEY and CDR2 SVGAGI. CDR3 length equals 12 residues. The CDR3 DNA sequence: TGTGCCAGCAGGGGGACCAGCGAGACCCAGTACTTC. Translation: CASRGTSETQYF.

This clonotype appeared once. The chain is built from TRBV5-6 and TRBJ1-2; D remains ambiguous. This CDR3 has 14 amino acids. Trimming left V 0 bases short and J 3 bases short, with 9 bases between. CDR1 and CDR2 from the germline V gene are SGHDT and YYEEEE. CDR3 nucleotide sequence: TGTGCCAGCAGCTTGGGAGCAGCAGACTATGGCTACACCTTC. Its translation is CASSLGAADYGYTF. Variable domain in full (rest from reference TRBV5-6 and TRBJ1-2): DAGVTQSPTHLIKTRGQQVTLRCSPKSGHDTVSWYQQALGQGPQFIFQYYEEEERQRGNFPDRFSGHQFPNYSSELNVNALLLGDSALYLCASSLGAADYGYTFGSGTRLTVV.

The chain carries TRBV20-1 and TRBJ2-3; 8 bases agree with TRBD2. CDR1 DFQATT and CDR2 SNEGSKA come from the germline V gene (reference sequence). Germline trimming cut 6 bases from V and 2 bases from J; bases unmatched to any gene: 10. The CDR3 is 15 residues long. The CDR3 DNA sequence: TGCAGTGCACCTATATCGGGGGGGGTCACAGATACGCAGTATTTT. As protein: CSAPISGGVTDTQYF.

This sequence joins TRBV5-1 and TRBJ2-3, with D maybe TRBD2 (6 bases). This CDR3 contains 13 residues. V was clipped by 3 bases and J by 3 bases, with 8 bases between them. From germline, CDR1 is SGHRS and CDR2 YFSETQ. CDR3 nucleotide sequence: TGCGCCAGCAGCTCGGAGGGGACAGATACGCAGTATTTT. Its protein product is CASSSEGTDTQYF.

The table lists this clonotype with a few counts. The chain combines TRBV6-1 with TRBJ1-6, with 8 bases lining up with TRBD1. CDR3 length: 14 amino acids. The V gene end was trimmed by 6 bases and the J gene end by 3 bases; junction bases not matched to a gene: 1. CDR1 is MNHNS and CDR2 is SASEGT in the germline V gene. CDR3 sequence (DNA): TGTGCCAGCAGCGACAGGGGCTATAATTCACCCCTCCACTTT. Translated, it gives CASSDRGYNSPLHF.

This chain connects TRBV5-1 to TRBJ2-7, with D hard to call. This CDR3 has 13 residues. Looked up from germline, CDR1 is SGHRS and CDR2 is YFSETQ. Trimming pared 1 base from V and 6 bases from J, leaving 11 bases between. CDR3 DNA sequence: TGCGCCAGCAGCTTGACCCCCAATGGCGAGCAGTACTTC. Amino acids: CASSLTPNGEQYF.

The chain carries TRBV29-1 and TRBJ2-5; D may be TRBD2 (5 bases). Germline V gives CDR1 SQVTM, CDR2 ANQGSEA. V was shortened by 1 base and J by 5 bases, with 14 bases between the two germline ends. The CDR3 has 14 amino acids. The CDR3 nucleotides are TGCAGCGTTGAAGTGAGAGCGGTGGGGGAGACCCAGTACTTC. Amino acid sequence: CSVEVRAVGETQYF.

The table lists this clonotype with many counts. The chain recombines TRBV7-9 with TRBJ2-2; D unclear. Germline CDR1 reads SEHNR; CDR2 reads FQNEAQ (reference sequence). V lost 5 bases and J lost 6, with 10 bases in between. The CDR3 runs to 13 residues. The CDR3 DNA reads TGTGCCAGCAGCACCTTTGACGCCGGGGAGCTGTTTTTT. It yields the protein CASSTFDAGELFF.

This chain joins TRBV4-2 and TRBJ1-5, with a tentative D call TRBD1 (5 bases). The V and J ends lost 1 base and 3 bases respectively, with 16 bases between them. This CDR3 is built from 17 residues. CDR1 is LGHNA, CDR2 YNFKEQ, per germline. For the CDR3, the DNA is TGTGCCAGCAGCCAAGGACCCAAGCAGGGAGACAATCAGCCCCAGCATTTT. Its protein product is CASSQGPKQGDNQPQHF.

This clonotype was recorded a few times. The chain joins TRBV20-1 to TRBJ2-5; 12 positions agree with TRBD2. Germline CDR1 DFQATT, CDR2 SNEGSKA (reference sequence). The CDR3 has 13 residues. After removal of 6 bases from V and 7 bases from J, the junction contained 6 bases not matched to a gene. CDR3 in DNA: TGCAGTGCCACCCGGACTAGCGGGGCGACCCAGTACTTC. This gives the protein CSATRTSGATQYF.

This clonotype was counted a few times. The chain employs TRBV29-1 and TRBJ2-2; 9 nucleotides agree with TRBD1. The length of the CDR3 is 14 residues. The junction had 9 bases not matched to a gene; V was cut back by 7 bases and J by 6 bases. CDR1 is SQVTM and CDR2 is ANQGSEA in the germline V gene. In nucleotides, the CDR3 is TGCAGCGCCAACGGACAGGGGATTGCCGGGGAGCTGTTTTTT. This sequence encodes CSANGQGIAGELFF.